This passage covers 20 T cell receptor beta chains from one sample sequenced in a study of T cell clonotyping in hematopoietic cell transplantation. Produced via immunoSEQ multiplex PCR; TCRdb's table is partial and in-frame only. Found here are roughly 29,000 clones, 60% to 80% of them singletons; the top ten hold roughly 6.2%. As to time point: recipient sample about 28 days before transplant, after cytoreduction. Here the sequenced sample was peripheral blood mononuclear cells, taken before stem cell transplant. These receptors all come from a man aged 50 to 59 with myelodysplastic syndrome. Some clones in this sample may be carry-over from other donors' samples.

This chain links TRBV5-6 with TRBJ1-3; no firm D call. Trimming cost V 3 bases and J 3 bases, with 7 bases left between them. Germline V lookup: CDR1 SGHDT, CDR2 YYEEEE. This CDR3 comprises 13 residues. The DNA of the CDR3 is TGTGCCAGCAGCTATGGTCGTGGAAACACCATATATTTT. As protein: CASSYGRGNTIYF.

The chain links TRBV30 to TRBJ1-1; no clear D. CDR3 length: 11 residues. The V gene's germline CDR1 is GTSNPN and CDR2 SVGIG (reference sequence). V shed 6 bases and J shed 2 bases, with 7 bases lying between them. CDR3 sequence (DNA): TGTGCCTGTGAACCCAACACTGAAGCTTTCTTT. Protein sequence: CACEPNTEAFF.

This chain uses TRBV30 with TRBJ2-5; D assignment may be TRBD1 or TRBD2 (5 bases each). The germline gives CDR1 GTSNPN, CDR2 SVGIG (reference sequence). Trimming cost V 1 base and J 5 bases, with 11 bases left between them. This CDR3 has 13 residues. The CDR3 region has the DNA TGTGCCTGGAGTGGGGGGTCGGCGGAGACCCAGTACTTC. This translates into CAWSGGSAETQYF.

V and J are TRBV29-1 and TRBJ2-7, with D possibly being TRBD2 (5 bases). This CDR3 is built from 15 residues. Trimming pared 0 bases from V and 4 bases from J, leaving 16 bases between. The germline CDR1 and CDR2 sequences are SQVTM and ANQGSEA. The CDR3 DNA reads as TGCAGCGTTGAAGATTGGGGTCCGGGCGGGTACGAGCAGTACTTC. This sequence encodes CSVEDWGPGGYEQYF.

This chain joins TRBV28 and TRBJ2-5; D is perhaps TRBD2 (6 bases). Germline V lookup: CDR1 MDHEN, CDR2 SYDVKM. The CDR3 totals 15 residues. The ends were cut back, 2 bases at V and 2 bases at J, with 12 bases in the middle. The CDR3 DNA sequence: TGTGCCAGCAGTTTAAACCTAGCGTCTCAAGAGACCCAGTACTTC. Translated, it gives CASSLNLASQETQYF. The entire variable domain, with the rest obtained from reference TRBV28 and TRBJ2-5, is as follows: DVKVTQSSRYLVKRTGEKVFLECVQDMDHENMFWYRQDPGLGLRLIYFSYDVKMKEKGDIPEGYSVSREKKERFSLILESASTNQTSMYLCASSLNLASQETQYFGPGTRLLVL.

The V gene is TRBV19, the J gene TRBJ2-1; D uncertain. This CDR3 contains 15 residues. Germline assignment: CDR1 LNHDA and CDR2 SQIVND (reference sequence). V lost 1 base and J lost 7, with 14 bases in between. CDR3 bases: TGTGCCAGTAGTATAGCAGGTAGAGTGGGGAATGAGCAGTTCTTC. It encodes CASSIAGRVGNEQFF. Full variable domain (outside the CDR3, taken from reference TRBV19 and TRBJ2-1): DGGITQSPKYLFRKEGQNVTLSCEQNLNHDAMYWYRQDPGQGLRLIYYSQIVNDFQKGDIAEGYSVSREKKESFPLTVTSAQKNPTAFYLCASSIAGRVGNEQFFGPGTRLTVL.

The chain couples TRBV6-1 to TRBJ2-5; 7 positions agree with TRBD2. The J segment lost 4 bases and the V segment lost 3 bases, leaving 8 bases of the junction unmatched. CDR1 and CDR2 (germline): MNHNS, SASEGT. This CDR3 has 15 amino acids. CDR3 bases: TGTGCCAGCAGTGAGGGGGGGAGGACTACAGAGACCCAGTACTTC. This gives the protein CASSEGGRTTETQYF.

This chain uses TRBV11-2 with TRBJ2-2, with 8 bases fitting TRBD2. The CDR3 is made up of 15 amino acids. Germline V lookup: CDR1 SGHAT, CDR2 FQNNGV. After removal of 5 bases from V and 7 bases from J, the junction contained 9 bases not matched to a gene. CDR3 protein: CASSVGLASGGELFF. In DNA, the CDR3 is TGTGCCAGCAGCGTAGGACTAGCCTCCGGCGGGGAGCTGTTTTTT.

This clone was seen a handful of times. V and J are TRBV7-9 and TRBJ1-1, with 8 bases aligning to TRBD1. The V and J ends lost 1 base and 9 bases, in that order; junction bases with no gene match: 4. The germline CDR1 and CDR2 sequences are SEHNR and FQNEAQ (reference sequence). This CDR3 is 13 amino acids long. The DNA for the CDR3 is TGTGCCAGCAGCTTAGTTTGGGACAGGAAAGCTTTCTTT. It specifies CASSLVWDRKAFF.

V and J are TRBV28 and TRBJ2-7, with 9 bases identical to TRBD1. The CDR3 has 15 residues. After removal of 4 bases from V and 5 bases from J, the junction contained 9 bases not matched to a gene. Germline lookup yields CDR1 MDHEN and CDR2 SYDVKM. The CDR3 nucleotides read TGTGCCAGCAGTTCTACCGGACAGGGGCAGAACGAGCAGTACTTC. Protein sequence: CASSSTGQGQNEQYF.

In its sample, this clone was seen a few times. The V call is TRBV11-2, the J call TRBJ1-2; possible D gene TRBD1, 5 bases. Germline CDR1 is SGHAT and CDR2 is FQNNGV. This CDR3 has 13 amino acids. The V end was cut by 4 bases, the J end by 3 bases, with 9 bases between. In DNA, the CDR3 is TGTGCCAGCAGCTCACGGGGGGACTATGGCTACACCTTC. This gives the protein CASSSRGDYGYTF.

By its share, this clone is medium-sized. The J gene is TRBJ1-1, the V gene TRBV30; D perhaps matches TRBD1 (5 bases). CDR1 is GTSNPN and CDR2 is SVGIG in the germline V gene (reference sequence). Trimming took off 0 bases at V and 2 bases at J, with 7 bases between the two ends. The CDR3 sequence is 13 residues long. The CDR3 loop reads CAWSVGPNTEAFF. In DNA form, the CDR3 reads TGTGCCTGGAGTGTGGGACCCAACACTGAAGCTTTCTTT.

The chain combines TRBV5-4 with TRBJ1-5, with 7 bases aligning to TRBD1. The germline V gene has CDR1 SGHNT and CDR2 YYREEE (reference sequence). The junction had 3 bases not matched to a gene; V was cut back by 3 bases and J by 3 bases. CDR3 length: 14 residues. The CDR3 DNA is TGTGCCAGCAGCTCCGGGACAGACAATCAGCCCCAGCATTTT. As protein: CASSSGTDNQPQHF.

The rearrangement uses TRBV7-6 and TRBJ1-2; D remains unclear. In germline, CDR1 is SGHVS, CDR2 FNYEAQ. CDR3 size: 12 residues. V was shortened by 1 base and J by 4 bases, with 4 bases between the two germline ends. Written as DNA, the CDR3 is TGTGCCAGCAGCTTAGAGGGCTATGGCTACACCTTC. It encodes CASSLEGYGYTF.

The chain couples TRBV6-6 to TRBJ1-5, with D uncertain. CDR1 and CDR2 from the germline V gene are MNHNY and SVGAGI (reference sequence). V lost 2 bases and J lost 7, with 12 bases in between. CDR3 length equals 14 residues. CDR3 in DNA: TGTGCCAGCAGTTACGGTACCGGGGAACAGCCCCAGCATTTT. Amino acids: CASSYGTGEQPQHF.

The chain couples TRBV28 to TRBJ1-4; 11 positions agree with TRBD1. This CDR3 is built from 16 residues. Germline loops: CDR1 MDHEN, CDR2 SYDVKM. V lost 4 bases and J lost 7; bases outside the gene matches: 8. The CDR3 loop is CASSSSGTGGSEKLFF. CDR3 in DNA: TGTGCCAGCAGTTCCTCCGGGACAGGGGGAAGTGAAAAACTGTTTTTT. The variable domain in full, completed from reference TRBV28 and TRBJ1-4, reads DVKVTQSSRYLVKRTGEKVFLECVQDMDHENMFWYRQDPGLGLRLIYFSYDVKMKEKGDIPEGYSVSREKKERFSLILESASTNQTSMYLCASSSSGTGGSEKLFFGSGTQLSVL.

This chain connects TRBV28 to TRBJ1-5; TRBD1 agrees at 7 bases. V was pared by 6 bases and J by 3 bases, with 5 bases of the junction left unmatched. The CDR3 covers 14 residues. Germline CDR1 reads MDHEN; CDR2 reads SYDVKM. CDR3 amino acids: CASRLDRLNQPQHF. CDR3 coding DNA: TGTGCCAGCAGACTGGACAGGCTCAATCAGCCCCAGCATTTT.

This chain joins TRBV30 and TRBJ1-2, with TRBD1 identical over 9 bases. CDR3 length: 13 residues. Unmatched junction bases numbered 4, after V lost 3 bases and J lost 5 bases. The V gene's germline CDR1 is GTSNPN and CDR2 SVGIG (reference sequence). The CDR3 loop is CAWRAGQGYGYTF. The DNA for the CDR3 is TGTGCCTGGAGGGCGGGACAGGGTTATGGCTACACCTTC.

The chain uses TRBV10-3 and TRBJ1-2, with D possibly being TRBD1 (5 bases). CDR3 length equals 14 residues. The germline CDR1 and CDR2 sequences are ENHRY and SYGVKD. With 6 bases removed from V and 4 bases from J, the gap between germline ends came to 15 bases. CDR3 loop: CAIRGEGFIYGYTF. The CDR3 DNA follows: TGTGCCATCAGGGGAGAGGGGTTTATCTATGGCTACACCTTC.

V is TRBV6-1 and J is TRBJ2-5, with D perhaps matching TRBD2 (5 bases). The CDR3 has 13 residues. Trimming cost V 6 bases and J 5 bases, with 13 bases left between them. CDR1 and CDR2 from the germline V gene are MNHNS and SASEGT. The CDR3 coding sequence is TGTGCCAGCAGGGAGGCAGGAAGGGAGACCCAGTACTTC. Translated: CASREAGRETQYF.